The 2 T cell receptor beta chains reported below all come from one sample, sequenced in a study of blood T cells in healthy people across ages. The authors ran a second PCR of about 6 to 12 cycles using a sample-barcoded 5' primer and a J-beta primer mix. TCRdb recomputed calls from the 5' RACE reads with MiXCR, one row per CDR3 protein. Of about 970,000 distinct CDR3 sequences listed, around 54% were seen once; the top ten hold over 20%. Source material: blood. The source of these receptors is a woman aged 60-75 years in good health.

The genes are TRBV5-1 and TRBJ2-7, with 7 bases that match TRBD2. The CDR3 totals 14 residues. With V trimmed by 7 bases and J by 2 bases, 9 bases remained unmatched. CDR1 SGHRS and CDR2 YFSETQ come from the germline V gene. CDR3 sequence reads: CASGAGVGTYEQYF. In DNA, the CDR3 is TGCGCCAGCGGCGCGGGAGTTGGAACCTACGAGCAGTACTTC.

V and J are TRBV20-1 and TRBJ2-7; unclear D gene. Germline loops: CDR1 DFQATT, CDR2 SNEGSKA (reference sequence). Trimming took off 2 bases at V and 4 bases at J, with 6 bases between the two ends. This CDR3 spans 11 amino acids. The CDR3, as DNA: TGCAGTGCTAGACCCATATACGAGCAGTACTTC. It yields the protein CSARPIYEQYF.